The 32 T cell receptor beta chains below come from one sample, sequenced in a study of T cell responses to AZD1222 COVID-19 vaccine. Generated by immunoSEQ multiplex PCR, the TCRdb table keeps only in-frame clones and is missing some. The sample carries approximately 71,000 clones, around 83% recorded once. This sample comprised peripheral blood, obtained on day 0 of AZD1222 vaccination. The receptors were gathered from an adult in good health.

For the CDR3, the DNA is TGTGCCAGCAGCCAAGATCCAAGGGGGTCAGATACGCAGTATTTT. Amino acids: CASSQDPRGSDTQYF. The chain couples TRBV4-2 to TRBJ2-3; possibly TRBD1 for D (6 bases). This CDR3 region has 15 residues. The germline V gene has CDR1 LGHNA and CDR2 YNFKEQ. Between the trimmed V and J ends, which lost 0 bases and 4 bases, there was a span of 11 bases.

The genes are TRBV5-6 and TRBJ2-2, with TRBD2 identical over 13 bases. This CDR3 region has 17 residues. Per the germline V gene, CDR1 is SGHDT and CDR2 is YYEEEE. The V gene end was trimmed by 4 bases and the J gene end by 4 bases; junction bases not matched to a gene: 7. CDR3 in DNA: TGTGCCAGCAGCGCGGGGACTAGCGGGGTCGGCACCGGGGAGCTGTTTTTT. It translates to CASSAGTSGVGTGELFF.

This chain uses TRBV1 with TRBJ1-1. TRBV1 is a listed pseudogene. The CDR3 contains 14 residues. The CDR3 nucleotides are TGCACCAGCAGCCAAAGTACAGAGGGCACTGAAGCTTTCTTT. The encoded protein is CTSSQSTEGTEAFF.

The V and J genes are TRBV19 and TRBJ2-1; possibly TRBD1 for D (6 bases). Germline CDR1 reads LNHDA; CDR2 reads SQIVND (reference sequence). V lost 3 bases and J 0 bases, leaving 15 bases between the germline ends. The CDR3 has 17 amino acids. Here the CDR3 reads CASSISLGAPSYNEQFF. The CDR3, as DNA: TGTGCCAGTAGTATTTCTCTGGGGGCACCCTCCTACAATGAGCAGTTCTTC.

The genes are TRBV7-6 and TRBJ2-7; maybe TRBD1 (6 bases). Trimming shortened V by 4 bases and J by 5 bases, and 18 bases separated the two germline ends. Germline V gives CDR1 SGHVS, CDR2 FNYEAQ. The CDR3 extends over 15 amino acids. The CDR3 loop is CASSSPSAGVNEQYF. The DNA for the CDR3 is TGTGCCAGCAGCTCCCCTTCAGCAGGGGTCAACGAGCAGTACTTC.

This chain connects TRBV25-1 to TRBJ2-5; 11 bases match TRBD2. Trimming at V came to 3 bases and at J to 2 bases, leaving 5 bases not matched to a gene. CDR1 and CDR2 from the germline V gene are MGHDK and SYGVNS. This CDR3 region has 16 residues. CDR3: CASSDFPSGGQETQYF. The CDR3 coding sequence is TGTGCCAGCAGTGATTTCCCTAGCGGGGGGCAAGAGACCCAGTACTTC.

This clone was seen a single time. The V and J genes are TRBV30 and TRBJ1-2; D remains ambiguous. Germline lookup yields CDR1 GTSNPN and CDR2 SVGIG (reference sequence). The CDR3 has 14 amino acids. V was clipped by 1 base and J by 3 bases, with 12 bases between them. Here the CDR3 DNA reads TGTGCCTGGAGTGCCCCCCGGCCCGACTATGGCTACACCTTC. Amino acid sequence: CAWSAPRPDYGYTF.

The CDR3 protein is CASTLEWGRSYEQYF. In nucleotides, the CDR3 is TGTGCCAGCACGTTGGAGTGGGGAAGGTCCTACGAGCAGTACTTC. V usage is TRBV7-9 and J usage is TRBJ2-7; D is ambiguous. Trimming stripped 7 bases from V and 1 base from J, with 17 bases between. Germline V gene lookup returns CDR1 SEHNR and CDR2 FQNEAQ (reference sequence). CDR3 length equals 15 residues.

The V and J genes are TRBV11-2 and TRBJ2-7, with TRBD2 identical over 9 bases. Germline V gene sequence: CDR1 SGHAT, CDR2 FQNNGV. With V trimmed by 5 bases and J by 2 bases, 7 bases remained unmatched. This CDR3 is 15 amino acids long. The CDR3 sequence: CASSQQAGGPYEQYF. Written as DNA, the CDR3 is TGTGCCAGCAGCCAACAAGCGGGGGGTCCCTACGAGCAGTACTTC.

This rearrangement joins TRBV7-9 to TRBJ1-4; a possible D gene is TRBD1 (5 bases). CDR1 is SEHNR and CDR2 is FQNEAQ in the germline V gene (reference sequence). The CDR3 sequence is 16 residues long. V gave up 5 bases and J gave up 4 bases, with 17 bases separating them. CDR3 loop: CASSRGLGVRNEKLFF. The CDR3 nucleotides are TGTGCCAGCAGCAGAGGGCTGGGGGTCCGTAATGAAAAACTGTTTTTT. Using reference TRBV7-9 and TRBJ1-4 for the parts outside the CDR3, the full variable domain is DTGVSQNPRHKITKRGQNVTFRCDPISEHNRLYWYRQTLGQGPEFLTYFQNEAQLEKSRLLSDRFSAERPKGSFSTLEIQRTEQGDSAMYLCASSRGLGVRNEKLFFGSGTQLSVL.

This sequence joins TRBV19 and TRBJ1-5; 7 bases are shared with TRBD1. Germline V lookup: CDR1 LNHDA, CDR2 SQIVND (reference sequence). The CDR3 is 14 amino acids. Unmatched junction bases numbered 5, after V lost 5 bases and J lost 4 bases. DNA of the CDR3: TGTGCCAGTAGTTATTCAGGGGGGAATCAGCCCCAGCATTTT. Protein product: CASSYSGGNQPQHF.

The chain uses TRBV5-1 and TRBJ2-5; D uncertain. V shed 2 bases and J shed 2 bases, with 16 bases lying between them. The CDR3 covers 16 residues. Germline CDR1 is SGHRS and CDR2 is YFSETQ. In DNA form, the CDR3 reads TGCGCCAGCAGCTTAGTGGGGTATTTGGCACAAGAGACCCAGTACTTC. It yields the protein CASSLVGYLAQETQYF.

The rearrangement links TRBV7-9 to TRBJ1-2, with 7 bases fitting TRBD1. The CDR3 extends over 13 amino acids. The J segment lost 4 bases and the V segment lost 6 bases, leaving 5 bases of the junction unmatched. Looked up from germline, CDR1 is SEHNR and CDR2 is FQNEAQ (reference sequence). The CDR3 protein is CASRPGTAYGYTF. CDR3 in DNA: TGTGCCAGCAGACCCGGGACAGCCTATGGCTACACCTTC.

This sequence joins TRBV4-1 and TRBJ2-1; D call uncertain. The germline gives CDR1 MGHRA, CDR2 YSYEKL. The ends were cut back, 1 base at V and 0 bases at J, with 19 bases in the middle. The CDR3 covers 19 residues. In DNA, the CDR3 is TGCGCCAGCAGCCAAGCCACGGCCCTTAATGGCCCCTCCTACAATGAGCAGTTCTTC. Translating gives CASSQATALNGPSYNEQFF.

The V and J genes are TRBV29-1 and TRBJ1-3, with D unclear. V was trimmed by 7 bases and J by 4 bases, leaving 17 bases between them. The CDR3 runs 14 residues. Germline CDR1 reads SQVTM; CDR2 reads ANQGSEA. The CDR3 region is CSARDWAGGNTIYF. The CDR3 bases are TGCAGCGCTAGAGATTGGGCCGGGGGAAACACCATATATTTT.

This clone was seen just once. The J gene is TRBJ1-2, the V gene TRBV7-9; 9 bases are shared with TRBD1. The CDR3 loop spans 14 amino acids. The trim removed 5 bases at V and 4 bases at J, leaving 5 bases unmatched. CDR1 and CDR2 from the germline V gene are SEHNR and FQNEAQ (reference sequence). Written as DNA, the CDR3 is TGTGCCAGCAGCAAAACAGGGGGCAGCTATGGCTACACCTTC. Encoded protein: CASSKTGGSYGYTF.

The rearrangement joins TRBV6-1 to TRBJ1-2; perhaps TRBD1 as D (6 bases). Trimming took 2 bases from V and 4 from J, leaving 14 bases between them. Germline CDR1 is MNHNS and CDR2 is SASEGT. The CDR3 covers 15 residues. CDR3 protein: CASSETTGGSYGYTF. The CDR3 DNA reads TGTGCCAGCAGTGAAACGACAGGTGGGTCCTATGGCTACACCTTC.

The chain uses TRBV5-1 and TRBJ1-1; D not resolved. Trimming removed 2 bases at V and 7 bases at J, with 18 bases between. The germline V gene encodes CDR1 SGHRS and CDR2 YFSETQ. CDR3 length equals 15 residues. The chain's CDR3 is CASSFLREGPVEAFF. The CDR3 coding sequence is TGCGCCAGCAGCTTCCTTCGGGAAGGACCAGTTGAAGCTTTCTTT. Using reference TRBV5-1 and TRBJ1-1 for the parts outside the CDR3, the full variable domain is KAGVTQTPRYLIKTRGQQVTLSCSPISGHRSVSWYQQTPGQGLQFLFEYFSETQRNKGNFPGRFSGRQFSNSRSEMNVSTLELGDSALYLCASSFLREGPVEAFFGQGTRLTVV.

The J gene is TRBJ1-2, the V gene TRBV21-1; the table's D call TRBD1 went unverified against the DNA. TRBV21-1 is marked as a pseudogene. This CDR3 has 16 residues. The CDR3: CASSNFPWQVPYGYTF. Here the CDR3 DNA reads TGTGCCAGCAGCAACTTCCCGTGGCAGGTCCCCTATGGCTACACCTTC.

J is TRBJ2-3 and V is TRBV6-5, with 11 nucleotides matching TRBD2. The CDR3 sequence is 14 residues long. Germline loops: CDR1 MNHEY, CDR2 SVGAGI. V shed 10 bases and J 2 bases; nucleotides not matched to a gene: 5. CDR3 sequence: CATRLAGLTDTQYF. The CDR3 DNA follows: TGTGCCACCAGACTAGCGGGGCTCACAGATACGCAGTATTTT.

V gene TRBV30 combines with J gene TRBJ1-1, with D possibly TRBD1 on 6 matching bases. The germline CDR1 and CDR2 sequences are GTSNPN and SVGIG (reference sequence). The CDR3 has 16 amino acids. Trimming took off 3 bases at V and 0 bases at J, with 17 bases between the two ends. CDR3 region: CAWSPEWGRLNTEAFF. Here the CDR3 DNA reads TGTGCCTGGAGCCCTGAGTGGGGGCGGCTGAACACTGAAGCTTTCTTT.

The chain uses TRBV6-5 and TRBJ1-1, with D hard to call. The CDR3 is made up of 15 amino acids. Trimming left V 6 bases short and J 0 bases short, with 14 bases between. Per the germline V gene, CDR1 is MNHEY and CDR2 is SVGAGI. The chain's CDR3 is CASSDYGGMNTEAFF. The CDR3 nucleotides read TGTGCCAGCAGCGACTACGGCGGAATGAACACTGAAGCTTTCTTT.

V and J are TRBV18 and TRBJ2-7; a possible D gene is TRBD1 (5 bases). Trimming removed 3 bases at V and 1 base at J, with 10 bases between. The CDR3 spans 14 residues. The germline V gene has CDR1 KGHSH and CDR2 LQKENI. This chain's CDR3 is CASSPTTASYEQYF. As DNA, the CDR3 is TGTGCCAGCTCACCCACGACAGCTTCCTACGAGCAGTACTTC.

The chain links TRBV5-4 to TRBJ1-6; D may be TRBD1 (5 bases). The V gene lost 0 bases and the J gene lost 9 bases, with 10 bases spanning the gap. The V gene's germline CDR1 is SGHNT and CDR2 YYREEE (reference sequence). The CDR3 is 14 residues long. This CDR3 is CASSLGQGFSPLHF. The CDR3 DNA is TGTGCCAGCAGCTTGGGTCAGGGTTTTTCACCCCTCCACTTT. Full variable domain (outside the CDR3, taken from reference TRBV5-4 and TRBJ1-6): ETGVTQSPTHLIKTRGQQVTLRCSSQSGHNTVSWYQQALGQGPQFIFQYYREEENGRGNFPPRFSGLQFPNYSSELNVNALELDDSALYLCASSLGQGFSPLHFGNGTRLTVT.

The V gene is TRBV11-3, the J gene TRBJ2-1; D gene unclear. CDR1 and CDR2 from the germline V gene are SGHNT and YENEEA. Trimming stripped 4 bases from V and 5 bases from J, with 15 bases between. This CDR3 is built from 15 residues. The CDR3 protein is CASSWSWGPDNEQFF. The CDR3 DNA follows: TGTGCCAGCAGCTGGAGTTGGGGTCCGGACAATGAGCAGTTCTTC.

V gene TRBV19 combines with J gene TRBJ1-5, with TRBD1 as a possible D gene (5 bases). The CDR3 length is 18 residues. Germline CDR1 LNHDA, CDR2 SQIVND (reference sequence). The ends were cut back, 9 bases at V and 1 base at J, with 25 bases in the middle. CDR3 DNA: TGTGCCAGCCTAGTGTCTTCACCGACAGCAAAGAGCAATCAGCCCCAGCATTTT. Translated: CASLVSSPTAKSNQPQHF.

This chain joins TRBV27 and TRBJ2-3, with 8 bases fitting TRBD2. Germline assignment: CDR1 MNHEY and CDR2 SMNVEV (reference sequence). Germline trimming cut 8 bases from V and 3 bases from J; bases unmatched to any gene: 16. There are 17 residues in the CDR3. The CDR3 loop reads CASYWTSIYAGTDTQYF. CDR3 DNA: TGTGCCAGCTACTGGACTAGCATTTATGCTGGGACAGATACGCAGTATTTT.

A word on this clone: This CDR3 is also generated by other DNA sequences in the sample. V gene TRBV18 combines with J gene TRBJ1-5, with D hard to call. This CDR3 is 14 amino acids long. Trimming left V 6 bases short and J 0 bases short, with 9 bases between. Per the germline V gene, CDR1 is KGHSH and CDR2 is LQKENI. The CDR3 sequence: CASSLGHSNQPQHF. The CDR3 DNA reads TGTGCCAGCTCGCTCGGCCATAGCAATCAGCCCCAGCATTTT.

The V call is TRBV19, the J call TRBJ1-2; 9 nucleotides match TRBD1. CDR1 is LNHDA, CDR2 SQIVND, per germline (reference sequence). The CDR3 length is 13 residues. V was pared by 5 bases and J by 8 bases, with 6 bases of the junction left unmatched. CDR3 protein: CASSSGQGHGYTF. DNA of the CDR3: TGTGCCAGTAGTTCGGGACAGGGTCACGGCTACACCTTC. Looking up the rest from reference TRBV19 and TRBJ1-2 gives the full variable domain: DGGITQSPKYLFRKEGQNVTLSCEQNLNHDAMYWYRQDPGQGLRLIYYSQIVNDFQKGDIAEGYSVSREKKESFPLTVTSAQKNPTAFYLCASSSGQGHGYTFGSGTRLTVV.

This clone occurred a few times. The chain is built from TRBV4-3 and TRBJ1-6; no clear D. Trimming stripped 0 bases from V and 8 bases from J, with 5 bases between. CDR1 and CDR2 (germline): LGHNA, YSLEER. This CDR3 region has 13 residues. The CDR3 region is CASSQDSDSPLHF. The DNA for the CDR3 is TGCGCCAGCAGCCAAGATTCTGATTCACCCCTCCACTTT.

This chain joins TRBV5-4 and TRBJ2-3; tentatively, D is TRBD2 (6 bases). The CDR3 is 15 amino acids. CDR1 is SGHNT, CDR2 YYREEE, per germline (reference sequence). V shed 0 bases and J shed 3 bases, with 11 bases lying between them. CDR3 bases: TGTGCCAGCAGCTTGGGGGGCCGGGAGACAGATACGCAGTATTTT. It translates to CASSLGGRETDTQYF.

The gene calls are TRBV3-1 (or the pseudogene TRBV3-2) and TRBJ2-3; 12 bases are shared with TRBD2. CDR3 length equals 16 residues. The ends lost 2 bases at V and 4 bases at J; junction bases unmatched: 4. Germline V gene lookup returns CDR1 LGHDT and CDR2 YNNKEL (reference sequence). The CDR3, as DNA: TGTGCCAGCAGCCAACCTAGCGGGGGGGGGCCAGATACGCAGTATTTT. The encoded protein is CASSQPSGGGPDTQYF.